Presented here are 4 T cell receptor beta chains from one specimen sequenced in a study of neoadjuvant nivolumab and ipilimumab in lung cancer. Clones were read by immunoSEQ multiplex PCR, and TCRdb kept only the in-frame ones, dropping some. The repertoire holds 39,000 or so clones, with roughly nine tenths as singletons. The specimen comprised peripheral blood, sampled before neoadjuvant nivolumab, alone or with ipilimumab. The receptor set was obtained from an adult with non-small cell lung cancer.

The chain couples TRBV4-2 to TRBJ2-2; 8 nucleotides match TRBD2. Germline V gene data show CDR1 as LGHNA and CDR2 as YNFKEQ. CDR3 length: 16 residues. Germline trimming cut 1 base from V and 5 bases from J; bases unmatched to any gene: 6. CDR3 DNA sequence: TGTGCCAGCAGCCAAGTACTAGCGGATCTGACCGGGGAGCTGTTTTTT. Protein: CASSQVLADLTGELFF.

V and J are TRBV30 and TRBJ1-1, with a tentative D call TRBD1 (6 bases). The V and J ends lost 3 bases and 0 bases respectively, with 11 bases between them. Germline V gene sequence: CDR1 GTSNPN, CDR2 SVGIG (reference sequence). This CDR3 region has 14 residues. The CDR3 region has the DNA TGTGCCTGGAGAGTAGGGGGGGTGAACACTGAAGCTTTCTTT. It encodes CAWRVGGVNTEAFF.

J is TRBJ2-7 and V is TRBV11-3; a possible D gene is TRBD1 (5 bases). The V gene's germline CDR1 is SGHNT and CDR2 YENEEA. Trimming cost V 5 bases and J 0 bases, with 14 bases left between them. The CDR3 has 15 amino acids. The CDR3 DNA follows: TGTGCCAGCAGCCTTTCGACAGCATCCTCCTACGAGCAGTACTTC. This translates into CASSLSTASSYEQYF.

This CDR3 is CASSSLAGGVDTQYF. The CDR3 DNA reads TGTGCCAGCAGCTCTCTAGCGGGAGGTGTAGATACGCAGTATTTT. V is TRBV7-2 and J is TRBJ2-3; the match to TRBD2 covers 11 bases. The CDR3 extends over 15 amino acids. V gave up 4 bases and J gave up 5 bases; unmatched junction bases: 5. Germline-derived CDR1 and CDR2 are SGHTA and FQGNSA.